Listed here are 12 T cell receptor beta chains from one sample, sequenced in a study of PD-1 blockade in classical Hodgkin lymphoma (dated by TCRdb to 2019 to 2021). Library preparation was by the immunoSEQ multiplex PCR assay. TCRdb stores this immuneACCESS table with in-frame sequences only. Part of the clones is absent; in the studies checked, under half of the shortfall reflects unresolved V genes, and no reason is known for the rest. For this sample there are roughly 42,000 clones; 55% to 70% appear just once. The top ten clonotypes cover about 2.6% of the sample. The time point label for this specimen denotes: cycle 4 day 1 (C4D1), after five to seven weeks of nivolumab. Relapse after autologous stem cell transplantation had occurred in all trial patients, and cohorts A, B and C were distinguished by prior brentuximab vedotin exposure. The material was peripheral blood mononuclear cells (PBMCs), obtained before the fourth cycle of nivolumab. All receptors derive from a human donor with classical Hodgkin lymphoma.

The chain links TRBV19 to TRBJ2-1, with D perhaps given as TRBD1 or TRBD2 (5 bases each). V lost 4 bases to trimming and J lost 3 bases, with 16 bases between them. The germline V gene encodes CDR1 LNHDA and CDR2 SQIVND (reference sequence). The CDR3 totals 16 residues. The CDR3 protein is CASSRGWGDLYNEQFF. CDR3 nucleotides: TGTGCCAGTAGTAGGGGGTGGGGAGATCTCTACAATGAGCAGTTCTTC. The full variable domain, its missing parts supplied by reference TRBV19 and TRBJ2-1, is DGGITQSPKYLFRKEGQNVTLSCEQNLNHDAMYWYRQDPGQGLRLIYYSQIVNDFQKGDIAEGYSVSREKKESFPLTVTSAQKNPTAFYLCASSRGWGDLYNEQFFGPGTRLTVL.

The V gene is TRBV5-5, the J gene TRBJ2-4; possibly TRBD1 for D (5 bases). This CDR3 is built from 17 residues. Trimming shortened V by 1 base and J by 0 bases, and 14 bases separated the two germline ends. The germline CDR1 and CDR2 sequences are SGHKS and YYEKEE (reference sequence). The chain's CDR3 is CASSLTGTPLAKNIQYF. CDR3 DNA sequence: TGTGCCAGCAGCTTGACAGGCACCCCCCTAGCCAAAAACATTCAGTACTTC.

For the CDR3, the DNA is TGTGCCAGTAGTATCCGGCAGGGTCGACCTCCCTACGAGCAGTACTTC. This encodes CASSIRQGRPPYEQYF. The chain couples TRBV19 to TRBJ2-7; weak D call: TRBD1 (5 bases). Germline CDR1 LNHDA, CDR2 SQIVND (reference sequence). V lost 3 bases and J lost 2, with 17 bases in between. The CDR3 contains 16 residues.

This rearrangement joins TRBV6-5 to TRBJ1-1; D gene ambiguous. V was trimmed by 2 bases and J by 2 bases, leaving 3 bases between them. This CDR3 comprises 12 residues. Germline V CDR1 and CDR2: MNHEY, SVGAGI. The CDR3 nucleotides read TGTGCCAGCAGTTACCCTAACACTGAAGCTTTCTTT. Amino acids: CASSYPNTEAFF.

This clone was found a few times. The chain couples TRBV13 to TRBJ2-1; 9 nucleotides match TRBD2. J was trimmed by 8 bases and V by 0 bases; bases with no gene match: 8. This CDR3 region has 16 residues. Looked up from germline, CDR1 is PRHDT and CDR2 is FYEKMQ (reference sequence). The CDR3 DNA reads as TGTGCCAGCAGCTTAGGTGCGCTAGCGGGGTTGGATGAGCAGTTCTTC. This sequence encodes CASSLGALAGLDEQFF.

The rearrangement joins TRBV6-1 to TRBJ2-4; 13 bases map to TRBD2. J was trimmed by 1 base and V by 1 base; bases with no gene match: 16. The germline V gene has CDR1 MNHNS and CDR2 SASEGT. The CDR3 covers 22 residues. CDR3 DNA sequence: TGTGCCAGCAGTGAAGAGAGTATACTAGCGGGGGGGCCTTTTTCTGCCAAAAACATTCAGTACTTC. It encodes CASSEESILAGGPFSAKNIQYF.

This clone was recorded only once. Germline is not matched at one junction end, which may reflect a read error. The rearrangement joins TRBV7-3 to TRBJ2-3; D is unresolved. Germline CDR1 reads SGHTA; CDR2 reads FQGTGA. The CDR3 sequence is 13 residues long. The CDR3: CASSITLADTQYF. The CDR3, as DNA: TGTGCCAGCAGCATAACGCTCGCAGATACGCAGTATTTT.

The chain couples TRBV7-2 to TRBJ1-1; D unclear. CDR3 size: 15 residues. Germline loops: CDR1 SGHTA, CDR2 FQGNSA. V was shortened by 4 bases and J by 8 bases, with 20 bases between the two germline ends. The CDR3 nucleotides are TGTGCCAGCAGCTCCCCGAGTTGGGAATACGCCGAAGCTTTCTTT. Translating gives CASSSPSWEYAEAFF. The full variable domain, in which reference TRBV7-2 and TRBJ1-1 provide the parts outside the CDR3, is GAGVSQSPSNKVTEKGKDVELRCDPISGHTALYWYRQSLGQGLEFLIYFQGNSAPDKSGLPSDRFSAERTGGSVSTLTIQRTQQEDSAVYLCASSSPSWEYAEAFFGQGTRLTVV.

This sequence joins TRBV11-3 and TRBJ2-2; the D gene is possibly TRBD1 (6 bases). This CDR3 has 13 amino acids. V lost 5 bases and J 7 bases, leaving 11 bases between the germline ends. Germline CDR1 is SGHNT and CDR2 is YENEEA. Written as DNA, the CDR3 is TGTGCCAGCAGCCCCAGGGGTGTCGGGGAGCTGTTTTTT. The encoded protein is CASSPRGVGELFF.

This clone rates as medium-sized. The V gene is TRBV11-2, the J gene TRBJ2-3; a weak D match, TRBD2 (6 bases). CDR3 length: 15 amino acids. Germline lookup yields CDR1 SGHAT and CDR2 FQNNGV. V shed 4 bases and J shed 6 bases, with 17 bases lying between them. CDR3 nucleotides: TGTGCCAGCAGCTCGATCCGGGGGAGTAGGGATACGCAGTATTTT. Translated: CASSSIRGSRDTQYF.

The gene calls are TRBV5-1 and TRBJ2-7; D gene unclear. V dropped 0 bases and J dropped 0 bases, with 7 bases sitting between them. The CDR3 runs to 14 residues. Germline values: CDR1 SGHRS, CDR2 YFSETQ. The CDR3 region is CASSLVGFSYEQYF. Written as DNA, the CDR3 is TGCGCCAGCAGCTTGGTGGGGTTCTCCTACGAGCAGTACTTC.

By frequency in the sample, this clone is medium-sized. The gene calls are TRBV6-5 and TRBJ2-7, with a possible D match to TRBD1 (6 bases). CDR3 size: 15 residues. V was trimmed by 0 bases and J by 5 bases, leaving 14 bases between them. The germline CDR1 and CDR2 sequences are MNHEY and SVGAGI. The CDR3 coding sequence is TGTGCCAGCAGTTACTCGGGGCAGGGGATCCACGAGCAGTACTTC. Its translation: CASSYSGQGIHEQYF.